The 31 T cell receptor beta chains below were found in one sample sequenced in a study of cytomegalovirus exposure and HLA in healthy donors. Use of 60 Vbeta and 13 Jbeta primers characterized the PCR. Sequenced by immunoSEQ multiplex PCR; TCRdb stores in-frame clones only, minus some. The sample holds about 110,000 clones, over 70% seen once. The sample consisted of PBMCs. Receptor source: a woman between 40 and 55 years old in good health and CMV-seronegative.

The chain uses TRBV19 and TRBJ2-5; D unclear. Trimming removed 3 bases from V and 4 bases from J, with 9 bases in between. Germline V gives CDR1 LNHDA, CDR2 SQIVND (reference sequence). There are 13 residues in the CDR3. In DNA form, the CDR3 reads TGTGCCAGTAGTATGTTAGTTGGAGAGACCCAGTACTTC. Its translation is CASSMLVGETQYF.

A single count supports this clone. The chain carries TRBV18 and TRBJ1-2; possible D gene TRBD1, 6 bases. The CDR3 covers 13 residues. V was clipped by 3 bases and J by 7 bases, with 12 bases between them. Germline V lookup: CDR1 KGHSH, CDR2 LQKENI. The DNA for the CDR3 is TGTGCCAGCTCACCCTCAGGGGCGGGTGGCTACACCTTC. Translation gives CASSPSGAGGYTF.

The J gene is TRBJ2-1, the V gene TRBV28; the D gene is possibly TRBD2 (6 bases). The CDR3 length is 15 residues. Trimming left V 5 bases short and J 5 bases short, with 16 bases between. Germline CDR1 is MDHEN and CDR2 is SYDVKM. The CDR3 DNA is TGTGCCAGCAGTCGAGCCTCGGGGGTCCACAATGAGCAGTTCTTC. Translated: CASSRASGVHNEQFF.

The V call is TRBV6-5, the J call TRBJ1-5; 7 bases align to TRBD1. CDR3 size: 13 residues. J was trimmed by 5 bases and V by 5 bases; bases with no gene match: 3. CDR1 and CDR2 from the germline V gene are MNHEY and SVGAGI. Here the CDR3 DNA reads TGTGCCAGCAGTGAGGGGGCGCATCAGCCCCAGCATTTT. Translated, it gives CASSEGAHQPQHF.

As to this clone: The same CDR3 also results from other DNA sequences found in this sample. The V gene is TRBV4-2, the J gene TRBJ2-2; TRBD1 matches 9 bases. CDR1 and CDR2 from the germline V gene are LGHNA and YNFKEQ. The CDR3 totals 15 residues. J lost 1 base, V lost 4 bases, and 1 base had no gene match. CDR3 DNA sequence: TGTGCCAGCAGCCCGGGACAGGGGAACACCGGGGAGCTGTTTTTT. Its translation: CASSPGQGNTGELFF.

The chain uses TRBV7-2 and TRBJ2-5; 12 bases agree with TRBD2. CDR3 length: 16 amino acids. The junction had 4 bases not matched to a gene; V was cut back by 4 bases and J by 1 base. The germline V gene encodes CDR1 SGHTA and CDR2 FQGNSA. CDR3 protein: CASSSALAGGQETQYF. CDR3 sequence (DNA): TGTGCCAGCAGCTCCGCACTAGCGGGGGGCCAAGAGACCCAGTACTTC.

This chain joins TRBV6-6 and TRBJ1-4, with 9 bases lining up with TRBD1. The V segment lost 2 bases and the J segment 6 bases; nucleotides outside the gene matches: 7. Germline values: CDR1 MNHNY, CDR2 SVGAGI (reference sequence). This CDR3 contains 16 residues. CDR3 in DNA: TGTGCCAGCAGTTACCGATCGGGACAGGGCGATGAAAAACTGTTTTTT. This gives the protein CASSYRSGQGDEKLFF.

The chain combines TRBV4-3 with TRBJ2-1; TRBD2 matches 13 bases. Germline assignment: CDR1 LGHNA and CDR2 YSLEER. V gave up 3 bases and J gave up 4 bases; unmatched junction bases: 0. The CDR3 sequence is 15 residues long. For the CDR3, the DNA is TGCGCCAGCAGCCAGGGACTAGCGGGGTACAATGAGCAGTTCTTC. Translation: CASSQGLAGYNEQFF.

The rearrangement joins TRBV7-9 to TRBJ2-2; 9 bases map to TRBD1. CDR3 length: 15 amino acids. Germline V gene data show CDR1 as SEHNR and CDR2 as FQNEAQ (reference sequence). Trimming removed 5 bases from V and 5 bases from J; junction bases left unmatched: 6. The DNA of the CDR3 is TGTGCCAGCAGCCACGGGACAGGGCGGACCGGGGAGCTGTTTTTT. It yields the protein CASSHGTGRTGELFF.

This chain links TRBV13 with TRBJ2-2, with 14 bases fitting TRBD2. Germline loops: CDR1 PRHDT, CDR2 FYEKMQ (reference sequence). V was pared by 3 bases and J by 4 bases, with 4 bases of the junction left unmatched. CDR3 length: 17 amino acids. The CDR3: CASSLGTSGSGTGELFF. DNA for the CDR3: TGTGCCAGCAGCTTGGGGACTAGCGGGAGCGGCACCGGGGAGCTGTTTTTT. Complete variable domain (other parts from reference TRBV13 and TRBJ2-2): AAGVIQSPRHLIKEKRETATLKCYPIPRHDTVYWYQQGPGQDPQFLISFYEKMQSDKGSIPDRFSAQQFSDYHSELNMSSLELGDSALYFCASSLGTSGSGTGELFFGEGSRLTVL.

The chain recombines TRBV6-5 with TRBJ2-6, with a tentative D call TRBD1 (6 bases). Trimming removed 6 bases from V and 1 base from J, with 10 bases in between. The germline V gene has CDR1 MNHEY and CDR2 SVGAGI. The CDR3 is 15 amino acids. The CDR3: CASRHDRSGANVLTF. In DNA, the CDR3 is TGTGCCAGCAGGCACGACAGGTCTGGGGCCAACGTCCTGACTTTC.

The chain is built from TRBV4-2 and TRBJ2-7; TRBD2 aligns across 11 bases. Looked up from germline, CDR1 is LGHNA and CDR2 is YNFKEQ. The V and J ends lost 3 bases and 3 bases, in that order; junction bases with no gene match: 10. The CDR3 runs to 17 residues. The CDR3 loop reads CASSQREGLAGFYEQYF. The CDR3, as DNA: TGTGCCAGCAGCCAGCGAGAAGGACTAGCGGGCTTCTACGAGCAGTACTTC.

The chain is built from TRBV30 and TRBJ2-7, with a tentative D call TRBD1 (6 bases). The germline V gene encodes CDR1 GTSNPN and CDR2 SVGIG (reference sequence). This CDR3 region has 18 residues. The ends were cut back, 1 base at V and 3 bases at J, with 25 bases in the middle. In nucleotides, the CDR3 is TGTGCCTGGAGTGATGAAACCGGGACACTGCTTTCACTCTACGAGCAGTACTTC. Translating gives CAWSDETGTLLSLYEQYF.

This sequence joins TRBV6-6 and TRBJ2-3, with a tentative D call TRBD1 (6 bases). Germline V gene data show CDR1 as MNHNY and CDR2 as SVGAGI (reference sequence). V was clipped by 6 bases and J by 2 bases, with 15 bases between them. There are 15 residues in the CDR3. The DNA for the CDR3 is TGTGCCAGCAGGCCGAGGGGGTGGGACACAGATACGCAGTATTTT. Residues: CASRPRGWDTDTQYF.

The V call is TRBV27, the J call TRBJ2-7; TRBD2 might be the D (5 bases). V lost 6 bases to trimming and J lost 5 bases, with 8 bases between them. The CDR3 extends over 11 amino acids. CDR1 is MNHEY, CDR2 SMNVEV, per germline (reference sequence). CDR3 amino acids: CASRREDEQYF. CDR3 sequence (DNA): TGTGCCAGCAGACGGGAAGACGAGCAGTACTTC.

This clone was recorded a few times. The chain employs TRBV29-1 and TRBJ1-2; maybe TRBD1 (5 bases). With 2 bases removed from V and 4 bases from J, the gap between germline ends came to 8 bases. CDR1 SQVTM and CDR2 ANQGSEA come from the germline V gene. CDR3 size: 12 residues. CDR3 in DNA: TGCAGCGTTGAAAAGACAGTCTATGGCTACACCTTC. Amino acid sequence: CSVEKTVYGYTF.

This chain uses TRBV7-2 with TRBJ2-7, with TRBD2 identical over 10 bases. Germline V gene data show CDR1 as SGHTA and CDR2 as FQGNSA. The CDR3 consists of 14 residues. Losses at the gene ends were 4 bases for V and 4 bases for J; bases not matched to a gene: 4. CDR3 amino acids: CASSSSGSRYEQYF. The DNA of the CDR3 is TGTGCCAGCAGCTCTAGCGGGAGTAGGTACGAGCAGTACTTC.

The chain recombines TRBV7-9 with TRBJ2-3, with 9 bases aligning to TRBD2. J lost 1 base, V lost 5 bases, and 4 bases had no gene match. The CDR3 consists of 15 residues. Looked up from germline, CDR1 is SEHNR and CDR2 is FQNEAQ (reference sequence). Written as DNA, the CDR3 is TGTGCCAGCAGCAACCGACTAGCGGGCACAGATACGCAGTATTTT. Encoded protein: CASSNRLAGTDTQYF. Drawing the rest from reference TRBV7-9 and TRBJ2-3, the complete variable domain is DTGVSQNPRHKITKRGQNVTFRCDPISEHNRLYWYRQTLGQGPEFLTYFQNEAQLEKSRLLSDRFSAERPKGSFSTLEIQRTEQGDSAMYLCASSNRLAGTDTQYFGPGTRLTVL.

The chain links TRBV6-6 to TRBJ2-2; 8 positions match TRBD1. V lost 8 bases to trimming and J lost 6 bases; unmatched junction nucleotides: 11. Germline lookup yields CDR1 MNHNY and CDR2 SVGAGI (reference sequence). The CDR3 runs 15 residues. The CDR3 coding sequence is TGTGCCAGCGCGTCGGACAGGGTCGGGGCCGGGGAGCTGTTTTTT. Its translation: CASASDRVGAGELFF.

The CDR3 nucleotides are TGTGCCAGCAGCTTCGGGACAGGGGGTGGCTACACCTTC. The encoded protein is CASSFGTGGGYTF. The chain links TRBV5-5 to TRBJ1-2, with 11 positions matching TRBD1. Germline values: CDR1 SGHKS, CDR2 YYEKEE (reference sequence). This CDR3 has 13 residues. The V and J ends lost 2 bases and 7 bases, in that order; junction bases with no gene match: 1.

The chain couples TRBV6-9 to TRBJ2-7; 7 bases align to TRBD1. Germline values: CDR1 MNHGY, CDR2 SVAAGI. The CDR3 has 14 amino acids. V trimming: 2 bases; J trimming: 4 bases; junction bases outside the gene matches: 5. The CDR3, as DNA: TGTGCCAGCAGTTATAAGGGGGCGGCGTACGAGCAGTACTTC. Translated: CASSYKGAAYEQYF.

CDR3 protein: CASSQGRGREAFF. Here the CDR3 DNA reads TGCGCCAGCAGCCAAGGGCGGGGGCGAGAAGCTTTCTTT. This chain connects TRBV4-3 to TRBJ1-1, with a tentative D call TRBD1 (6 bases). With 1 base removed from V and 8 bases from J, the gap between germline ends came to 11 bases. Germline V gene lookup returns CDR1 LGHNA and CDR2 YSLEER. CDR3 length equals 13 residues.

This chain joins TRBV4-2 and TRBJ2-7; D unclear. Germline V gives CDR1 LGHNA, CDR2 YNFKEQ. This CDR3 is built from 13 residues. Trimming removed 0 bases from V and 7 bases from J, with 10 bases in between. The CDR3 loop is CASSQDYSLEQYF. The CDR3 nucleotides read TGTGCCAGCAGCCAAGATTACTCACTAGAGCAGTACTTC.

The CDR3 DNA reads TGTGCCAGCACCCCCCCCGCGTACCAAGAGACCCAGTACTTC. This sequence encodes CASTPPAYQETQYF. The chain links TRBV6-1 to TRBJ2-5; the D is unclear. From germline, CDR1 is MNHNS and CDR2 SASEGT. V lost 7 bases, J lost 0 bases, and 12 bases lay in between. The CDR3 covers 14 residues.

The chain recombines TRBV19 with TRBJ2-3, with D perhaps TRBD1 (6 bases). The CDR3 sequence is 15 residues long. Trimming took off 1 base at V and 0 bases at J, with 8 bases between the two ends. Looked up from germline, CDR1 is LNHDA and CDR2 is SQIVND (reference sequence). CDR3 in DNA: TGTGCCAGTAGTATAGGACAGGATAGCACAGATACGCAGTATTTT. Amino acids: CASSIGQDSTDTQYF.

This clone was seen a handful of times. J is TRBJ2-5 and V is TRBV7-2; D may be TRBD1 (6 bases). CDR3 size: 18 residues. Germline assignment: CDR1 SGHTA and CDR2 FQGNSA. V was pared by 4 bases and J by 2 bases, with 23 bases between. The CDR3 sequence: CASSSWALQGVGQETQYF. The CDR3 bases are TGTGCCAGCAGCTCTTGGGCCCTACAGGGAGTCGGGCAAGAGACCCAGTACTTC.

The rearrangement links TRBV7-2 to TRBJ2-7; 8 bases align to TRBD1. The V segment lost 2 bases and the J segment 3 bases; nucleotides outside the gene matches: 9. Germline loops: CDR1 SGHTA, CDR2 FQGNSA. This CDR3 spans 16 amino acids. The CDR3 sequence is CASSLHDRGGYYEQYF. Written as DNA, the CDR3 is TGTGCCAGCAGCTTACACGACAGGGGAGGATACTACGAGCAGTACTTC.

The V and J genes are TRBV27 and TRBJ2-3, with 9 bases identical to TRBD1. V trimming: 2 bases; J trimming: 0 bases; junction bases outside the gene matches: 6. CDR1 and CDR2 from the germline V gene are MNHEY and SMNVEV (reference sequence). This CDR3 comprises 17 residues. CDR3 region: CASSLVQGAGSTDTQYF. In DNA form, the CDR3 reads TGTGCCAGCAGTTTAGTACAGGGGGCGGGAAGCACAGATACGCAGTATTTT.

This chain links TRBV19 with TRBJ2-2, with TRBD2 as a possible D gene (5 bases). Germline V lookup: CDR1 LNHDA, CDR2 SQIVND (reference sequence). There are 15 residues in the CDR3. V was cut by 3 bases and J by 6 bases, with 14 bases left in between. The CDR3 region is CASSINGNYAGELFF. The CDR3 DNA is TGTGCCAGTAGTATCAACGGGAATTACGCCGGGGAGCTGTTTTTT.

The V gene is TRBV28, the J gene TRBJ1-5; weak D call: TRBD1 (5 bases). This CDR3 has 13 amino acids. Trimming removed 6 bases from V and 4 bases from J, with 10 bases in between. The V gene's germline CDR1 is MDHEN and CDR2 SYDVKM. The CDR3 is CASSPRGNQPQHF. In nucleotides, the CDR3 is TGTGCCAGCAGCCCCCGGGGGAATCAGCCCCAGCATTTT.

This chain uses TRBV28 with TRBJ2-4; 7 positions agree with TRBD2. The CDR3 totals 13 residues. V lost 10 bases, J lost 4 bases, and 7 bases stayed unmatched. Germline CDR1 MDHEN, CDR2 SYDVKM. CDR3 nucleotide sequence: TGTGCCACAGCGGGGACGGTGAAAAACATTCAGTACTTC. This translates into CATAGTVKNIQYF.